This TCR beta chain was sequenced for a study of response to subunit inactivated influenza vaccine. In this sample, this clonotype turned up a few times. The V segment lost 4 bases and the J segment 6 bases; nucleotides outside the gene matches: 4. The V gene's germline CDR1 is LNHNV and CDR2 YYDKDF (reference sequence). The CDR3 consists of 13 residues. From the RT-PCR reads, TCRdb called clonotypes with MiXCR, one entry per CDR3 protein. This table holds 430,000 or so distinct CDR3 sequences, about 10% found once. The source is a man aged 45-65 years who received an inactivated influenza vaccine. Sample: PBMCs from blood, taken 40 to 50 days after vaccination. The gene calls are TRBV15 and TRBJ2-3, with 7 bases matching TRBD2. The CDR3 sequence is CATSTGGDDTQYF. The CDR3 nucleotides are TGTGCCACCAGCACGGGAGGAGACGATACGCAGTATTTT.